This T cell receptor beta chain was sequenced for a study of blood T cell repertoires in COVID-19 (dated by TCRdb to 2018 to 2021). Broadly, across the study: Collaborator samples came from the United States, Italy and Spain and covered acute and convalescent phases of COVID-19. Deeply sampled blood TCRbeta repertoires from subjects exposed to, actively infected with, or recovered from COVID-19 were included in the dataset. The repertoires were released in a freely available public database meant as a resource for research on the immune response to SARS-CoV-2. The sample metadata nearly always contained a de-identified subject ID, COVID-19 status, age in years and sex. The material from the prospective study consisted of cDNA or gDNA derived from T cells, B-cell-depleted T cells, or PBMCs. Samples came from the ongoing ImmuneRACE study (first 160 participants) plus 1,254 subjects from 6 global collaborators. HLA class I and class II types, where available, came from metadata supplied by the sample provider rather than from assay-based typing. What the research found in general, with its limitations: The amount of clinical and demographic metadata varied by source and participant and was provided uncurated.

The CDR3 goes from the cysteine to the phenylalanine over 16 residues. The entry retains the CDR3 DNA only, 48 bases that are in frame from base 1. The germline V gene encodes CDR1 MNHNY and CDR2 SVGAGI (reference sequence). V loses 6 bases at its end and J loses 1 base; junction bases beyond the gene matches: 8. TCRbeta CDR3 regions were amplified from genomic DNA using the immunoSEQ Assay, a bias-controlled multiplex PCR. On the study's bioinformatics: Nucleated cell counts per sample were estimated from amplification of reference gene primers within the assay. Sequence reads were collapsed and filtered to measure the absolute abundance of every unique TCRbeta CDR3 rearrangement. For each sample, productive Simpson clonality was calculated as the square root of Simpson's diversity index over productive rearrangements. Here the immuneACCESS table is served through TCRdb, limited to in-frame sequences with V and J called. Missing clones are a known gap in these copies; in checked studies unresolved V genes cover under half, and the rest lacks a known reason. From that table come the V and J calls and clone size; the DNA was used to work out D and trimming. The sample table lists fewer than 250,000 clones, almost 85% of them with a count of one. The biggest ten clones account for 4.5% to 5.5% of the sample.

Concerning this clone itself: What antigen it recognizes has not been identified. Base qualities are not at hand, and no much larger clone is one base apart.

The collaborating institutions used their own protocols to collect whole blood in K2EDTA tubes. For TCRbeta analysis, collaborators shipped samples as frozen whole blood, isolated PBMCs, or DNA extracted from either of those sample types. The sample was peripheral blood. The clonotype originates from a woman in her 70s with active or convalescent COVID-19. Recombination joined TRBV6-6 with TRBJ2-2; 7 nucleotides in the junction match TRBD1. The CDR3 protein sequence reads: CASSQPGQRNTGELFF. At the DNA level, the sequence is TGTGCCAGCAGCCAACCGGGACAGCGGAACACCGGGGAGCTGTTTTTT.